This TCR delta chain was sequenced in a study of gamma-delta T cells after stem cell transplantation. In the case of this clone: The mismatch at residue 23 between this DNA's translation and the TCRdb protein of a much larger clone likely reflects a read error; the protein shown is translated from the DNA.

TCRdb used CATT to re-call clones from the RT-PCR reads. The data show under 850 delta-chain clones, with 4.5% to 5% seen just once and 65% to 75% held by the top ten. The sample was gamma-delta T cells. This TCR was recovered from a human donor. It is not recorded whose cells these are; they may come from a transplant donor.

CDR3 sequence: CALGELSHGLPIWGIVFIGDKLTF. CDR3 nucleotide sequence: TGTGCTCTTGGGGAACTTTCCCATGGCCTTCCTATATGGGGGATAGTCTTTATAGGCGATAAACTCACCTTT. The chain employs TRDV1 and TRDJ1; D perhaps matches TRDD3 (9 bases). The CDR3 contains 24 residues. Germline CDR1 TSWWSYY, CDR2 QGS.